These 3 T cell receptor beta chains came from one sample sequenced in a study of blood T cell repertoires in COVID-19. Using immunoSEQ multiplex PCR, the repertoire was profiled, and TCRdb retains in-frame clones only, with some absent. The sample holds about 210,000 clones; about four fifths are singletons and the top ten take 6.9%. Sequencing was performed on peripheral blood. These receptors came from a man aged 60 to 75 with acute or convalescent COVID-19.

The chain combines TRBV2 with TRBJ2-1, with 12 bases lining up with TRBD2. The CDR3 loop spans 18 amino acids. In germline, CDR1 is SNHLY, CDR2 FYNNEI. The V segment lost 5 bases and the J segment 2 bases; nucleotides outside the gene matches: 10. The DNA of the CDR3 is TGTGCCAGCAGTTGGGGACTAGCGGGTATTGCGGCCTACAATGAGCAGTTCTTC. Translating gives CASSWGLAGIAAYNEQFF.

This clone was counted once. The CDR3 is CASSITGMEYNEQFF. The CDR3, as DNA: TGCGCCAGCAGCATCACAGGGATGGAGTACAATGAGCAGTTCTTC. V and J are TRBV5-1 and TRBJ2-1; TRBD1 might be the D (6 bases). This CDR3 region has 15 residues. V shed 4 bases and J shed 4 bases, with 15 bases lying between them. The germline V gene encodes CDR1 SGHRS and CDR2 YFSETQ.

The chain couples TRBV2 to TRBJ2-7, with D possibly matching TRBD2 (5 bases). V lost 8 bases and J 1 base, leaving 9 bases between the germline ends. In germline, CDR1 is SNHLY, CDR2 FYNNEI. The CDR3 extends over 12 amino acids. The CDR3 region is CASDRGSYEQYF. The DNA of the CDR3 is TGTGCCAGCGACCGGGGTTCCTACGAGCAGTACTTC.